This TCR beta chain was found in a study of Ad26.COV2.S vaccination and SARS-CoV-2 variants (dated by TCRdb to the early 2020s). Concerning the study at large: The specificity and breadth of SARS-CoV-2-reactive T cell receptors after Ad26.COV2.S vaccination were assessed by TCRbeta repertoire sequencing. The TCR-sequenced set comprised roughly 30 samples: 19 Ad26.COV2.S vaccine recipients, 5 placebo recipients and 8 SARS-CoV-2 convalescent individuals.

What the study reported, not specific to this receptor: The authors noted that total T cell responses may have been underestimated by the TCR breadth and depth analyses. After vaccination, spike-specific CD8+ and CD4+ T cell responses were reported to show substantial breadth. Vaccine and placebo recipients had similar non-spike TCR breadth, a finding consistent with the vaccine containing only spike. Ad26.COV2.S recipients had higher spike-specific TCR breadth than placebo recipients (P = 0.0014).

Remarks on this clone: This clone's antigen is unknown. Base qualities are not recorded, but no much larger clone differs from it by a single base.

The germline V gene provides CDR1 MGHDK and CDR2 SYGVNS. The V end gives up 7 bases and the J end 5 bases, leaving 8 bases in the junction not matched to a gene. The CDR3, from cysteine to phenylalanine, totals 13 residues. Only the CDR3 DNA stays, 39 bases, in frame from base 1. TCRbeta CDR3 regions were sequenced with the immunoSEQ Assay. After extraction, genomic DNA underwent amplification by bias-controlled multiplex PCR, followed by high-throughput sequencing. From the authors' description of their analysis: To quantify the absolute abundance of every unique TCRbeta CDR3 region, sequences were collapsed and filtered. Usable DNA was measured by amplifying reference genes present in all nucleated cells, and TCRbeta template counts were normalized to that usable DNA to estimate T cell fraction. Repertoire TCRs were annotated as SARS-CoV-2-specific when V gene, CDR3 amino acid sequence and J gene were exactly matched to a known reactive TCR set. MIRA supplied the reference SARS-CoV-2 TCR set, which was filtered for enrichment in COVID-19-positive ImmuneCODE repertoires so that public or cross-reactive TCRs were removed. Using the MIRA antigens, annotated TCRs were further analysed by specific ORF or by position within an ORF. Depth was the summed frequency of annotated unique rearrangements, while breadth was defined as annotated unique rearrangements over total unique productive rearrangements. Two-sided Wilcoxon rank-sum tests were used to compare TCR breadth between groups. Not all clones reach the TCRdb copy of this immuneACCESS table, which keeps in-frame sequences only. Checked studies attribute under half of the gap to unresolved V genes and leave the rest unexplained. The V and J calls and clone size are taken from that table; D and trimming were inferred from the DNA. The sample records around 350,000 clones, 92% of which are singletons. Under 5% of the sample belongs to the ten largest clones.

In the paper's terms, the time point label means: individuals recovered from natural SARS-CoV-2 infection. The sequence was obtained from a human donor who had recovered from COVID-19. The chain links TRBV25-1 with TRBJ2-7, and 7 bases in between align with TRBD2. Sequences were derived from peripheral blood, sampled after recovery from COVID-19. CDR3 reads: CASTMSGAHEQYF. The DNA reads TGTGCCAGCACCATGAGCGGGGCCCACGAGCAGTACTTC.